This T cell receptor beta chain was found in a study of sequential checkpoint blockade in melanoma. Across the whole study: Each arm's sequence ended with maintenance nivolumab.

This clone turned up a few times. Treatment specified: randomized to nivolumab then ipilimumab (arm A) or the reverse (arm B). The germline V gene has CDR1 MNHEY and CDR2 SMNVEV (reference sequence). V was pared by 5 bases and J by 2 bases, with 8 bases between. The CDR3 length is 13 residues. Some clones are missing from TCRdb's copy, which holds only in-frame ones; the method was immunoSEQ multiplex PCR. The data show more than 6,500 clones, with 28% seen just once and 5% to 6% held by the top ten. The V call is TRBV27, the J call TRBJ2-3, with unresolved D. The TCR sequence derives from a human donor with melanoma. Source: tumor tissue (inferred from file names), taken from a patient given nivolumab and ipilimumab in sequence. The CDR3 sequence: CASSHRYTDTQYF. DNA for the CDR3: TGTGCCAGCAGTCACCGTTACACAGATACGCAGTATTTT.